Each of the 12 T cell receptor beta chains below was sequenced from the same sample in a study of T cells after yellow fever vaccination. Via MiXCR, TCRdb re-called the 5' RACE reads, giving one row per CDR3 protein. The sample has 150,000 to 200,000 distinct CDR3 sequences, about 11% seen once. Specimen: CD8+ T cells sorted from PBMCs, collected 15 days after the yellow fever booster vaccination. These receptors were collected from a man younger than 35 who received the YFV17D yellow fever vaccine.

For the CDR3, the DNA is TGTGCCAGCAGTAAGGCCTCGGGGCAGGGGTCCGGTTATGGCTACACCTTC. It encodes CASSKASGQGSGYGYTF. V gene TRBV6-2 or TRBV6-3 combines with J gene TRBJ1-2; D is perhaps TRBD1 (6 bases). Germline V gives CDR1 MNHEY, CDR2 SVGEGT. Trimming removed 5 bases at V and 5 bases at J, with 24 bases between. The CDR3 has 17 amino acids.

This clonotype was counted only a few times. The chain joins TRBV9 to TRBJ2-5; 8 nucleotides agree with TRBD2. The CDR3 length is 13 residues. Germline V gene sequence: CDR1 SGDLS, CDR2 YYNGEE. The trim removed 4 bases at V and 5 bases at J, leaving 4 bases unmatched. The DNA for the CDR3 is TGTGCCAGCAGCCGGGGGGGGACGGAGACCCAGTACTTC. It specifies CASSRGGTETQYF.

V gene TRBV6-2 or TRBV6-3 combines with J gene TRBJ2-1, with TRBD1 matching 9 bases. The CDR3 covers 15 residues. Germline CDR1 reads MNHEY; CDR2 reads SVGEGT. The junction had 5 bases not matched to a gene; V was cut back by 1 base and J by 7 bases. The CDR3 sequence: CASSYLQGAENEQFF. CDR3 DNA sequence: TGTGCCAGCAGTTACTTACAGGGGGCTGAGAATGAGCAGTTCTTC.

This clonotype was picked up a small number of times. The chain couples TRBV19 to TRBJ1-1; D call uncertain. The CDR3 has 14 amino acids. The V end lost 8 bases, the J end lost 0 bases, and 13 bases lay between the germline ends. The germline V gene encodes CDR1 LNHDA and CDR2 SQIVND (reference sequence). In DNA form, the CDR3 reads TGTGCCAGTGGTTATGGACGGTTGAACACTGAAGCTTTCTTT. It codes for CASGYGRLNTEAFF. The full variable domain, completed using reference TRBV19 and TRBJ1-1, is DGGITQSPKYLFRKEGQNVTLSCEQNLNHDAMYWYRQDPGQGLRLIYYSQIVNDFQKGDIAEGYSVSREKKESFPLTVTSAQKNPTAFYLCASGYGRLNTEAFFGQGTRLTVV.

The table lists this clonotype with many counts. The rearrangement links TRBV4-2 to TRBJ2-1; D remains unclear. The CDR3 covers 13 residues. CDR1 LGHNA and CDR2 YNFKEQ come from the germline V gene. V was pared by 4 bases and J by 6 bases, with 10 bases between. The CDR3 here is CASSLDRRNEQFF. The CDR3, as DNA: TGTGCCAGCAGCCTGGACCGCCGCAATGAGCAGTTCTTC.

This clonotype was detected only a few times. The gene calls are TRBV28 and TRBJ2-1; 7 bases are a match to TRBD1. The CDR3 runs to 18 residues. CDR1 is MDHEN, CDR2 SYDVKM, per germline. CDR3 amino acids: CACRGTANGLPLYNEQFF. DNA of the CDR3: TGTGCTTGCAGGGGGACCGCCAATGGCCTTCCCCTATACAATGAGCAGTTCTTC.

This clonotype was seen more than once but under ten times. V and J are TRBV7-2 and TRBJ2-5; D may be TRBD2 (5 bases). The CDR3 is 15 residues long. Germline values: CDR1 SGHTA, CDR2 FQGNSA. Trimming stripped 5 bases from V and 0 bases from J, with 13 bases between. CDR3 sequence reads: CASSPPGWDQETQYF. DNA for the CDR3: TGTGCCAGCAGCCCTCCGGGGTGGGACCAAGAGACCCAGTACTTC.

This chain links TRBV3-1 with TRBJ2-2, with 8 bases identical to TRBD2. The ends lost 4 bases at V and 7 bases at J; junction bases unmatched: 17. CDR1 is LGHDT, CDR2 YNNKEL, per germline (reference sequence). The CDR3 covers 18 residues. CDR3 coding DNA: TGTGCCAGCAGCCCCGCCTCGTTTCCGGGGGGGCCCCACGGGGAGCTGTTTTTT. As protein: CASSPASFPGGPHGELFF.

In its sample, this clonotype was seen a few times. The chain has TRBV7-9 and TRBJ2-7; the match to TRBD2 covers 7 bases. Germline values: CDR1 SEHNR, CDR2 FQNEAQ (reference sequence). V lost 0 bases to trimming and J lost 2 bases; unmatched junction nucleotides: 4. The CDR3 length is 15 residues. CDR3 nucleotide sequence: TGTGCCAGCAGCTTAGCGCCGGGGGGACCCTACGAGCAGTACTTC. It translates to CASSLAPGGPYEQYF.

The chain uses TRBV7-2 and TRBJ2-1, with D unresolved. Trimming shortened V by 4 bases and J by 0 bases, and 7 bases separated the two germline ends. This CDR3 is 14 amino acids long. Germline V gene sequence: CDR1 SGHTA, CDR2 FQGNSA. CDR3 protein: CASSSTVSYNEQFF. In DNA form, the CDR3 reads TGTGCCAGCAGCTCTACCGTCTCCTACAATGAGCAGTTCTTC.

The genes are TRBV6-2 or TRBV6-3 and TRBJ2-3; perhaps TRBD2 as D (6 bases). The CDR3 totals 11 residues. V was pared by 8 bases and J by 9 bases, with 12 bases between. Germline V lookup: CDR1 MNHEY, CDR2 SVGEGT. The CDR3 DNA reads TGTGCCAGCGCGGCGGGGTGGACGCAGTATTTT. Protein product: CASAAGWTQYF.

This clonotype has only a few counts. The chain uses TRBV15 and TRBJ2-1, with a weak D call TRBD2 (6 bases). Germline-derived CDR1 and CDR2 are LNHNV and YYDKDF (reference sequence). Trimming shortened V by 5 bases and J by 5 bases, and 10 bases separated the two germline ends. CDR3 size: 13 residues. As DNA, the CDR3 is TGTGCCACCAGCGAGGGACTTCACAATGAGCAGTTCTTC. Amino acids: CATSEGLHNEQFF.